The rows below give T cell receptor beta chains drawn from one sample of a study of beta chain features in type 1 diabetes. TCRdb keeps only in-frame clones here, not all; method: immunoSEQ multiplex PCR. The repertoire consists of 450,000 to 550,000 clones, with 30% occurring once and the leading ten covering 0.05% to 0.065%. Sequences were obtained from naive CD4+ T cells from blood. The receptors were sampled from a man aged 18 to 29 in good health. Each CDR3 is given with its conserved first and last residue. Fields, in order: V gene, D gene, J gene, clone size, CDR3 DNA, CDR3 protein. D genes are given only for firm matches. Expanded clones get a size class; other rows say once, few or many, or leave the size out.

TRBV19	.	TRBJ2-1	few	TGTGCCAGTAGTAAGCCACCCTACAATGAGCAGTTCTTC	CASSKPPYNEQFF
TRBV30	.	TRBJ1-5	few	TGTGCCTGGAGTGTACGTGGGGCGCACAATCAGCCCCAGCATTTT	CAWSVRGAHNQPQHF
TRBV30	TRBD1	TRBJ1-5	.	TGTGCCTGGAGTTCCGGGACAGGGGTTATGGCCCAGCATTTT	CAWSSGTGVMAQHF
TRBV20-1	TRBD2	TRBJ2-3	.	TGCAGTGCTAGGGGACGGGAGGGCCAGTATTTT	CSARGREGQYF
TRBV7-2	.	TRBJ2-7	.	TGTGCCAGCAGCCGCGGGTACGAGCAGTACTTC	CASSRGYEQYF
TRBV30	TRBD2	TRBJ2-1	.	TGTGCCTGGCTAGCGGGTAGCTCCTACAATGAGCAGTTCTTC	CAWLAGSSYNEQFF
TRBV18	.	TRBJ2-3	.	TGTGCCAGCTCACCACCCGGGGGAGATACGCAGTATTTT	CASSPPGGDTQYF
TRBV9	TRBD2	TRBJ2-7	.	TGTGCCAGCAGCGTAGGAGGGACTAGCAGTGAGCAGTACTTC	CASSVGGTSSEQYF
TRBV2	TRBD2	TRBJ2-1	.	TGTGCCAGCAGTGTTACTTATCTCGGACTAGCGGGAGACACCTATGAGCAGTTCTTC	CASSVTYLGLAGDTYEQFF
TRBV30	.	TRBJ2-7	few	TGTGCCTGGAGTCCATCACCGGGTTCCCTCTACGAGCAGTACTTC	CAWSPSPGSLYEQYF
TRBV25-1	.	TRBJ1-5	.	TGTGCCAGCAGTGAGGGCAGGGGTCGCAATCAGCCCCAGCATTTT	CASSEGRGRNQPQHF
TRBV15	.	TRBJ1-3	.	TGTGCCACCAGCCTATTCCGGAGGAGGGCGGGAGGAAACACCATATATTTT	CATSLFRRRAGGNTIYF
TRBV30	.	TRBJ2-6	few	TGTGCCTGGAGCCAAGGACGGAGCTCTGGGGCCAACGTCCTGACTTTC	CAWSQGRSSGANVLTF
TRBV5-4	.	TRBJ2-7	.	TGTGCCAGCAGCCCGGGACGGCTCTACGAGCAGTACTTC	CASSPGRLYEQYF
TRBV19	TRBD1	TRBJ2-5	few	TGTGCCAGTAGTATCCGGACAGGGTTAGAGACCCAGTACTTC	CASSIRTGLETQYF
TRBV27	.	TRBJ2-1	.	TGTGCCAGCAGTCCCGGGACTCCCGGCAGGGAGCAGTTCTTC	CASSPGTPGREQFF
TRBV5-1	TRBD1	TRBJ2-3	.	TGCGCCAGCAGCCCCGACAGGGGTGCGGCAGATACGCAGTATTTT	CASSPDRGAADTQYF
TRBV29-1	TRBD1	TRBJ2-7	few	TGCAGCGCAATACGGGACAGGAAGGACGAGCAGTACTTC	CSAIRDRKDEQYF
TRBV7-2	TRBD2	TRBJ2-2	.	TGTGCCAGCAGCTTATTGCGAGCGGGAGGGATGTCCGGGGAGCTGTTTTTT	CASSLLRAGGMSGELFF
TRBV18	TRBD1	TRBJ2-4	.	TGTGCCAGCTCACCCGGACAGGGATTGGCCAAAAACATTCAGTACTTC	CASSPGQGLAKNIQYF
TRBV4-1	TRBD1	TRBJ1-2	.	TGCGCCAGCAGTAAACAGGGGGCGCGCGGCTACACCTTC	CASSKQGARGYTF
TRBV7-3	TRBD2	TRBJ2-5	.	TGTGCCAGCAGCCTCATAGCGGGAGGGTATGAGACCCAGTACTTC	CASSLIAGGYETQYF
TRBV30	TRBD1	TRBJ1-3	.	TGTGCCTGTCGGGACAGGGGAGGAAGTGGTGGAAACACCATATATTTT	CACRDRGGSGGNTIYF
TRBV23-1	TRBD2	TRBJ2-4	few	TGCGCCAGCATCCCAAGGACTAGCGGGAGGGCCGAGGCCAAAAACATTCAGTACTTC	CASIPRTSGRAEAKNIQYF
TRBV2	TRBD2	TRBJ2-5	once	TGTGCCAGCAGTGATACTAGCGGGCGGTTGGGAGAGACCCAGTACTTC	CASSDTSGRLGETQYF
TRBV5-1	TRBD2	TRBJ2-1	.	TGCGCCAGCAGTAGAACCGGGACTAGCGGGATTTACAATGAGCAGTTCTTC	CASSRTGTSGIYNEQFF
TRBV9	.	TRBJ2-1	.	TGTGCCAGCAGCGTTCGGGGGAACTCCTACAATGAGCAGTTCTTC	CASSVRGNSYNEQFF
TRBV18	.	TRBJ2-3	few	TGTGCCAGCTCACAAAGCGGAGGTGGAGCAGATACGCAGTATTTT	CASSQSGGGADTQYF
TRBV10-3	TRBD2	TRBJ2-7	.	TGTGCCATCAGTGAGGGGACTGGACTAGCACCCGAGCAGTACTTC	CAISEGTGLAPEQYF
TRBV30	.	TRBJ1-1	.	TGTGCCTGGAGTGATGAGAGTATTTCGAACACTGAAGCTTTCTTT	CAWSDESISNTEAFF
TRBV7-9	.	TRBJ2-3	few	TGTGCCAGCAGCTTCGAAGGAAGCACAGATACGCAGTATTTT	CASSFEGSTDTQYF
TRBV7-9	.	TRBJ2-7	.	TGTGCCAGCAGCCAGATCCCGGCGACAGGCTACTTC	CASSQIPATGYF
TRBV5-4	.	TRBJ2-1	few	TGTGCCAGCAGCTTGGTTTCCAATGAGCAGTTCTTC	CASSLVSNEQFF
TRBV5-5	TRBD2	TRBJ2-7	.	TGTGCCAGCAGCCCCGGGACTAGCGCGACCTACTCCTACGAGCAGTACTTC	CASSPGTSATYSYEQYF
TRBV15	.	TRBJ2-7	.	TGTGCCACCAGCAGAGATGGTAGGGGATCCTACGAGCAGTACTTC	CATSRDGRGSYEQYF
TRBV29-1	.	TRBJ1-1	few	TGCAGCGTTGAACTAAGGGTATGGAACACTGAAGCTTTCTTT	CSVELRVWNTEAFF
TRBV6-1	.	TRBJ2-6	.	TGTGCCAGCAGTGTGGTAGCTGGGGCCAACGTCCTGACTTTC	CASSVVAGANVLTF
TRBV2	.	TRBJ1-1	once	TGTGCCAGCAGTGTACTGACCCGGGGCACTGAAGCTTTCTTT	CASSVLTRGTEAFF
TRBV9	TRBD2	TRBJ2-1	.	TGTGCCAGCAGCCCCCGGGGAGGGGCCTACAATGAGCAGTTCTTC	CASSPRGGAYNEQFF
TRBV30	TRBD2	TRBJ2-3	.	TGTGCCTTCCCTAGCGGGAGGACAGATACGCAGTATTTT	CAFPSGRTDTQYF
TRBV7-9	.	TRBJ2-3	.	TGTGCCAGCAGCCCCTCAGACACAGCAGATACGCAGTATTTT	CASSPSDTADTQYF
TRBV25-1	TRBD1	TRBJ2-2	.	TGTGCCAGCAGCCCGATTGTGGGACAGGGAACCGGGGAGCTGTTTTTT	CASSPIVGQGTGELFF
TRBV4-2	.	TRBJ2-5	.	TGTGCCAGCAGCCAAGATCAAGGGCTAGCGCAAGAGACCCAGTACTTC	CASSQDQGLAQETQYF
TRBV29-1	TRBD1	TRBJ1-1	.	TGCAGCGTGAGGACAGGTCGGGCTTTCTTT	CSVRTGRAFF
TRBV2	.	TRBJ2-5	.	TGTGCCAGCTCTGGACAGCTCCAAGAGACCCAGTACTTC	CASSGQLQETQYF
TRBV27	.	TRBJ2-3	few	TGTGCCAGCACCAAGGGCACAGACCCAACAGATACGCAGTATTTT	CASTKGTDPTDTQYF
TRBV9	TRBD1	TRBJ2-5	few	TGTGCCAGCAGCCAAGGGACAGAACAAGAGACCCAGTACTTC	CASSQGTEQETQYF
TRBV30	.	TRBJ1-2	.	TGTGCCTGGGGAGGGCCAGGAATGACGTCCGGCTACACCTTC	CAWGGPGMTSGYTF
TRBV18	TRBD2	TRBJ2-7	few	TGTGCCAGCTCTCCGGGACTAGTCTACGAGCAGTACTTC	CASSPGLVYEQYF
TRBV28	.	TRBJ1-5	.	TGTGCCAGCAGCTCCCGGGGTCGGAGCAATCAGCCCCAGCATTTT	CASSSRGRSNQPQHF
TRBV7-2	.	TRBJ2-1	few	TGTGCCAGCAGCCCCTGGGGGGAATACAATGAGCAGTTCTTC	CASSPWGEYNEQFF
TRBV21-1	.	TRBJ2-6	few	TGTGCCAGCGTGGATGAGCGGGCCCAGGGACACTCTGGGGCCAACGTCCTGACTTTC	CASVDERAQGHSGANVLTF
TRBV19	.	TRBJ2-2	.	TGTGCCAGTAGTATTGGGACCGCTACCGGGGAGCTGTTTTTT	CASSIGTATGELFF